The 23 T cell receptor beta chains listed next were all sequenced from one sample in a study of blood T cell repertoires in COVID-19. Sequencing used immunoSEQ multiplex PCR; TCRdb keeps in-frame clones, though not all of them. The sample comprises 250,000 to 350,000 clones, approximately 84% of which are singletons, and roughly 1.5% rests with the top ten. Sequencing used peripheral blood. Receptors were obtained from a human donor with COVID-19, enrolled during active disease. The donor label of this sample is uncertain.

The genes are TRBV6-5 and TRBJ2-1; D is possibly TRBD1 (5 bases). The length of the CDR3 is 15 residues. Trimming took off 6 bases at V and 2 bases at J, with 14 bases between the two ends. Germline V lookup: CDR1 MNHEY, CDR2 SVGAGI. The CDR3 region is CASRAGWGPYNEQFF. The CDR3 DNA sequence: TGTGCCAGCAGGGCAGGGTGGGGTCCCTACAATGAGCAGTTCTTC.

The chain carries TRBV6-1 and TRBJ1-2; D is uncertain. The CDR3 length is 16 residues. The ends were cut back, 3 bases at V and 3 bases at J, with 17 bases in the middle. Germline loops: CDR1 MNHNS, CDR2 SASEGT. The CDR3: CASSDPSLPRDYGYTF. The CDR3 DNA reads TGTGCCAGCAGTGACCCTAGCCTCCCCCGGGACTATGGCTACACCTTC.

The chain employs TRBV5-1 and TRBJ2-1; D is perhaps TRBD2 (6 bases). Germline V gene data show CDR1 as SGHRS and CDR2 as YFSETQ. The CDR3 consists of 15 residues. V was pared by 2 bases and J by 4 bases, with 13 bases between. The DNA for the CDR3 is TGCGCCAGCAGCTTCTCGGACTACCTGTACAATGAGCAGTTCTTC. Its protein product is CASSFSDYLYNEQFF.

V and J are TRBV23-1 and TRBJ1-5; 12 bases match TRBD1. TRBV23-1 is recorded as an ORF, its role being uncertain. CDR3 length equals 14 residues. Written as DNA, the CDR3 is TGCACCTCGCCGGGACAGGGGGCCGATCAGCCCCAGCATTTT. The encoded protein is CTSPGQGADQPQHF.

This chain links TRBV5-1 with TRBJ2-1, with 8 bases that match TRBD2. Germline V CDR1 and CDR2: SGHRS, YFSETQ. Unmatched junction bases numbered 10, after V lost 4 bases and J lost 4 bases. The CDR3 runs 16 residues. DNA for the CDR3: TGCGCCAGCAGCCCCGGGGTCACTAGCGGATACAATGAGCAGTTCTTC. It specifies CASSPGVTSGYNEQFF.

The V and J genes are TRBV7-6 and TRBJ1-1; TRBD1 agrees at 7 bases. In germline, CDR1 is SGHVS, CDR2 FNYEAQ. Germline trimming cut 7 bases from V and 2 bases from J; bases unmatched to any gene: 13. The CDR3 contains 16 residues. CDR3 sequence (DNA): TGTGCCAGCACCCCCTTTCAGGGGGATGGCAACACTGAAGCTTTCTTT. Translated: CASTPFQGDGNTEAFF.

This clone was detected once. The CDR3 DNA follows: TGTGCCAGCAGCTTTCTCCACCAAGAGACCCAGTACTTC. Protein sequence: CASSFLHQETQYF. The genes are TRBV11-2 and TRBJ2-5; D uncertain. The CDR3 extends over 13 amino acids. Germline values: CDR1 SGHAT, CDR2 FQNNGV. The V end lost 3 bases, the J end lost 0 bases, and 5 bases lay between the germline ends.

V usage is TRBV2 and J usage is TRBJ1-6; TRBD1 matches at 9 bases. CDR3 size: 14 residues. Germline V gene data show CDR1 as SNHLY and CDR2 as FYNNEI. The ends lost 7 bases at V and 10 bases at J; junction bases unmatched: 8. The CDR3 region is CASKPGQGESPLHF. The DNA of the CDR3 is TGTGCCAGCAAACCGGGACAGGGTGAATCACCCCTCCACTTT.

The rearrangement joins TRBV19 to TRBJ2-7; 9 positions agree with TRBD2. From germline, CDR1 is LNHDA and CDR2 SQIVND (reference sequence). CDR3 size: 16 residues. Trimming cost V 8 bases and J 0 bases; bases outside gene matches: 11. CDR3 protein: CASARVTSGFSYEQYF. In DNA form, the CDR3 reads TGTGCCAGTGCCCGCGTGACTAGCGGATTCTCCTACGAGCAGTACTTC.

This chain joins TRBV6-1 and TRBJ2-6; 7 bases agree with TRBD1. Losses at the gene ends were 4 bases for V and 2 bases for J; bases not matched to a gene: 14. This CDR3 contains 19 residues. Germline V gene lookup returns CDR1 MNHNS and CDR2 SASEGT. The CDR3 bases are TGTGCCAGCAGTGCCCTACAGGGGACCAAGCTGACTGGGGCCAACGTCCTGACTTTC. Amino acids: CASSALQGTKLTGANVLTF.

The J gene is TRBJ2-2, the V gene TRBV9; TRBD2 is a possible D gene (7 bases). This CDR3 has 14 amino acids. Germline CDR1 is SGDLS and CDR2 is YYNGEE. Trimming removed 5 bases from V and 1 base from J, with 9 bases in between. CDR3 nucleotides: TGTGCCAGCAGAGCGGGACAGAACACCGGGGAGCTGTTTTTT. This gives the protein CASRAGQNTGELFF.

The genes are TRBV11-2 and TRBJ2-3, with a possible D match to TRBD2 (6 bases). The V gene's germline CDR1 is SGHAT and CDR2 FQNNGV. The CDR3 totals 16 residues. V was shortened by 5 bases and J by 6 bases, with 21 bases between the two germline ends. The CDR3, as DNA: TGTGCCAGCAGCCCTCCGAGCACGGGAGCGTGGGATACGCAGTATTTT. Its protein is CASSPPSTGAWDTQYF.

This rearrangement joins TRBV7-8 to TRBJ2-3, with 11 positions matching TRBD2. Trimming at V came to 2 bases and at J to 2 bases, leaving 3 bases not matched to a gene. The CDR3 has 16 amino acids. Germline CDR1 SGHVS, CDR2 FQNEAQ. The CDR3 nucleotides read TGTGCCAGCAGCTTATGGGGACTAGCGGCCACAGATACGCAGTATTTT. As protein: CASSLWGLAATDTQYF.

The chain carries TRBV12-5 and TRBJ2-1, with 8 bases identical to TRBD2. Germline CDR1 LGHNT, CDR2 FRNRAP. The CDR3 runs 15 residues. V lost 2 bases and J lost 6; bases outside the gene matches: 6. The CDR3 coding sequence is TGTGCTAGTGGTTTGTTCCTAGCGGGTATCAATGAGCAGTTCTTC. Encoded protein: CASGLFLAGINEQFF.

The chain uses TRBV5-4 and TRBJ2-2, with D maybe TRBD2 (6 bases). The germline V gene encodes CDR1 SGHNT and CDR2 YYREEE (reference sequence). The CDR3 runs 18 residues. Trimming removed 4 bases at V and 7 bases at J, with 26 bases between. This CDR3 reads CASSGYAGTAFSVGELFF. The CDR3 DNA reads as TGTGCCAGCAGCGGATACGCCGGGACTGCTTTCAGTGTCGGGGAGCTGTTTTTT. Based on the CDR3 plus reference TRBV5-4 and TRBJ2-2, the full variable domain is ETGVTQSPTHLIKTRGQQVTLRCSSQSGHNTVSWYQQALGQGPQFIFQYYREEENGRGNFPPRFSGLQFPNYSSELNVNALELDDSALYLCASSGYAGTAFSVGELFFGEGSRLTVL.

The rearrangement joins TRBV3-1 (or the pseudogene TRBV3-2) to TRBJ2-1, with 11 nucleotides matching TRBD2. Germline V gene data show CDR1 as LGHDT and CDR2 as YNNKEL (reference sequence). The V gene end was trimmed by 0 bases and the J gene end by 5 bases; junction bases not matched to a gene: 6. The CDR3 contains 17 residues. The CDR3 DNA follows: TGTGCCAGCAGCCAAGAACTAGCGGGAGTGGAAAACAATGAGCAGTTCTTC. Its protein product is CASSQELAGVENNEQFF.

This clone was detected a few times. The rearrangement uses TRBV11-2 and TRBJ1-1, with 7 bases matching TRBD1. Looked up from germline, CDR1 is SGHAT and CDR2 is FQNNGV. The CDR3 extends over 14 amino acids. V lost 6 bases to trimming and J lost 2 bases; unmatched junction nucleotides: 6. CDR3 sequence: CASRLNRGNTEAFF. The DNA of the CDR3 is TGTGCCAGCAGGTTAAACAGGGGTAACACTGAAGCTTTCTTT. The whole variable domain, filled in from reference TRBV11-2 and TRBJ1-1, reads EAGVAQSPRYKIIEKRQSVAFWCNPISGHATLYWYQQILGQGPKLLIQFQNNGVVDDSQLPKDRFSAERLKGVDSTLKIQPAKLEDSAVYLCASRLNRGNTEAFFGQGTRLTVV.

CDR3 DNA sequence: TGTGCCAGCAGCTTGGACCAGTCCGGAAACACCATATATTTT. This sequence encodes CASSLDQSGNTIYF. V is TRBV5-5 and J is TRBJ1-3, with unresolved D. Germline loops: CDR1 SGHKS, CDR2 YYEKEE (reference sequence). Trimming took off 0 bases at V and 4 bases at J, with 8 bases between the two ends. The length of the CDR3 is 14 residues.

CDR3 protein: CASSPGQGQGYEQYF. Here the CDR3 DNA reads TGTGCCAGCAGCCCGGGACAGGGTCAAGGCTACGAGCAGTACTTC. V gene TRBV7-8 combines with J gene TRBJ2-7; 9 bases agree with TRBD1. Looked up from germline, CDR1 is SGHVS and CDR2 is FQNEAQ. The CDR3 is 15 residues long. Trimming cost V 5 bases and J 3 bases; bases outside gene matches: 8.

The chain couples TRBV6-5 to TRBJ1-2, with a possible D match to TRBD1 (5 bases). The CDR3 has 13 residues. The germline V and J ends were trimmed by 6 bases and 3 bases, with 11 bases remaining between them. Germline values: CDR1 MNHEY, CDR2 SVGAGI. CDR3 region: CASRRDWYYGYTF. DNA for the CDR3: TGTGCCAGCAGGCGGGACTGGTACTATGGCTACACCTTC.

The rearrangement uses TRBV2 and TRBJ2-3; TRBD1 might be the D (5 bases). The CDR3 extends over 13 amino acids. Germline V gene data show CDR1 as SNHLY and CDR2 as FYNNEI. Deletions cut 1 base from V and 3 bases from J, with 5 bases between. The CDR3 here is CASSEDRTDTQYF. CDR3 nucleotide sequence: TGTGCCAGCAGTGAAGACAGGACAGATACGCAGTATTTT.

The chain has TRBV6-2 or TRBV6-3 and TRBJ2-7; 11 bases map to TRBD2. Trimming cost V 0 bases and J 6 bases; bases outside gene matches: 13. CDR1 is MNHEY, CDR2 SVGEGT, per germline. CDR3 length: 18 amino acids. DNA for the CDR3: TGTGCCAGCAGTTACTCGTTCCCTAGCGGGAGGCCGGAGTCCGAGCAGTACTTC. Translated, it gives CASSYSFPSGRPESEQYF.

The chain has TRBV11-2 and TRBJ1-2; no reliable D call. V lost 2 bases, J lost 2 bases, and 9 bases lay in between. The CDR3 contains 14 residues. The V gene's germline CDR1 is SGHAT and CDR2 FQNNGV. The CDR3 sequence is CASSLFSQNYGYTF. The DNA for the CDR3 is TGTGCCAGCAGCTTATTTTCACAGAACTATGGCTACACCTTC.